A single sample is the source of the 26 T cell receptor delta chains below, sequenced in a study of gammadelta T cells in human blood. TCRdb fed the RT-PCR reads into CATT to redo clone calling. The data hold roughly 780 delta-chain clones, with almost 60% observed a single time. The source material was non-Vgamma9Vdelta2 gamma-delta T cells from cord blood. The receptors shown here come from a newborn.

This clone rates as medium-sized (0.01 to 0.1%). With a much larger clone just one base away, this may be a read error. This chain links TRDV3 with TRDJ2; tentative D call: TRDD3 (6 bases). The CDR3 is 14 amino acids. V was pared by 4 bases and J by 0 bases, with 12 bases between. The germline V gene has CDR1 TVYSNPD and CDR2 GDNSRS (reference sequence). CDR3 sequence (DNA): TGTGCCTCTGGGGAATACGCTTTGACAGCACAACTCTTCTTT. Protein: CASGEYALTAQLFF.

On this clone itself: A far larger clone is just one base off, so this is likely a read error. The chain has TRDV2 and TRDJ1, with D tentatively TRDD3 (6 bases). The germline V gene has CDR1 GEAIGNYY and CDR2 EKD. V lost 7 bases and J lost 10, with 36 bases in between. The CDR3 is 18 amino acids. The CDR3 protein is CAWPLVQVGTGTGDRLIF. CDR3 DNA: TGTGCCTGGCCCTTAGTCCAGGTCGGTACTGGGACCGGGGACAGACTCATCTTT.

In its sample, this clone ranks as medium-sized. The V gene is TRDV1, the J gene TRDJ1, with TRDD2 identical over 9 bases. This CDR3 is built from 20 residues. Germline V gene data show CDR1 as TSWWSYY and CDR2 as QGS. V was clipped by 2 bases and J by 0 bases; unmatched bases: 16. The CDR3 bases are TGTGCTCTTGGGGAATACCCCTTCCTACGGTGGGAGAAGTACACCGATAAACTCATCTTT. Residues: CALGEYPFLRWEKYTDKLIF.

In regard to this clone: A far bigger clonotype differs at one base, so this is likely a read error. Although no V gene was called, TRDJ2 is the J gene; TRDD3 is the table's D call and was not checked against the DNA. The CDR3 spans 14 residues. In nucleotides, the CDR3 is TGTGCCTCGGGGGGATACGCTTTGACAGCACAACTCTTCTTT. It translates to CASGGYALTAQLFF.

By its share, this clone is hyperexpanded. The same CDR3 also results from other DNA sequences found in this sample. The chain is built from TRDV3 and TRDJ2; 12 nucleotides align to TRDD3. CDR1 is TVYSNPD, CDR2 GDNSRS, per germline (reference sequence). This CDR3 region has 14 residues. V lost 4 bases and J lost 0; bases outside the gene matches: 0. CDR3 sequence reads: CASGGYALTAQLFF. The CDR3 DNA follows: TGTGCCTCTGGGGGATACGCTTTGACAGCACAACTCTTCTTT.

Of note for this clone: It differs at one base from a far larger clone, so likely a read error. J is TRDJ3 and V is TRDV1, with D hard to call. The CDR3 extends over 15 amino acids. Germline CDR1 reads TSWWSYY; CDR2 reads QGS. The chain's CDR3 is CALGPKSLDTRQMFF. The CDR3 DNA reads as TGTGCTCTTGGACCTAAGTCCTTGGACACCCGACAGATGTTTTTC.

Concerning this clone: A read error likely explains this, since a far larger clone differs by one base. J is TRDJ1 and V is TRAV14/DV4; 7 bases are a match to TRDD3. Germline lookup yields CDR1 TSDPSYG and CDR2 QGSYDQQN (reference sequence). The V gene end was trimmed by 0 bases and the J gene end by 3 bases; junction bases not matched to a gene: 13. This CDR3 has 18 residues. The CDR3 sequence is CAMREGPSLGDRSDKLIF. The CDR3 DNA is TGTGCAATGAGAGAGGGCCCCAGCTTGGGGGACCGGTCCGATAAACTCATCTTT.

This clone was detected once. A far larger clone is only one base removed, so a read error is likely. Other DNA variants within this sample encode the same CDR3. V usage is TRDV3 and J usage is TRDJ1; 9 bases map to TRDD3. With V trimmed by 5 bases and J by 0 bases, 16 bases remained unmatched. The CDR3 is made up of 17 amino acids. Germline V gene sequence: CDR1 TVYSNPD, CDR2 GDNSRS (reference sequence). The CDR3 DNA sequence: TGTGCCACCCTGCTGGGGGATTTCGACCTATACACCGATAAACTCATCTTT. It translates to CATLLGDFDLYTDKLIF.

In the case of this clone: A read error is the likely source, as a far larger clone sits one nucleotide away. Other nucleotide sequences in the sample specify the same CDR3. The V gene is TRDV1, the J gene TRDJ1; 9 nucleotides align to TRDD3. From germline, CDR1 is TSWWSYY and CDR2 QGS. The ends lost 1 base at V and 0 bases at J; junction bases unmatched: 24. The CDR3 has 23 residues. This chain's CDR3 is CALGEPPPIPVTGGKGYTDKLIF. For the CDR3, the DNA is TGTGCTCTTGGGGAACCTCCCCCTATTCCCGTTACTGGGGGAAAGGGGTACACCGATAAACTCATCTTT.

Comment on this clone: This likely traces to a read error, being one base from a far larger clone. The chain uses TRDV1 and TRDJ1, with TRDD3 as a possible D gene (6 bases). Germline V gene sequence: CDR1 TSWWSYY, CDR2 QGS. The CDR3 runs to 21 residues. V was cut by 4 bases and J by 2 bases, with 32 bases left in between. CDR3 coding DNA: TGTGCTCTTGGGGGAACATACGCCGGGGGACCTGGGATATTCGGTACCGATAAACTCATCTTT. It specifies CALGGTYAGGPGIFGTDKLIF.

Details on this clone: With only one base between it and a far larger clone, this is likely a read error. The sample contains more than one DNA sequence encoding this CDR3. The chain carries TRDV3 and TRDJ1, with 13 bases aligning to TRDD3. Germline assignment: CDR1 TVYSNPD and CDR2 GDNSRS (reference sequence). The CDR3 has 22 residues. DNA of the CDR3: TGTGCCTTGCCGTTGGGGCCTCCTTCATCCTACTGGGGGATACGCTACACCGATAAACTCATTTTT. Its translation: CALPLGPPSSYWGIRYTDKLIF.

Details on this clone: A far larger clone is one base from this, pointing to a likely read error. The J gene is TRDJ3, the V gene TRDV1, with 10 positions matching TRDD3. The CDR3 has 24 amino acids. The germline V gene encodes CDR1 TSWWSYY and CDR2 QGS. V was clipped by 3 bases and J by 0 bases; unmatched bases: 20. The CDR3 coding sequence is TGTGCTCTTGGGGACCTCGAGCCCTTACTGGGGGATCACGATAGCTCCTGGGACACCCGACAGATGTTTTTC. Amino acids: CALGDLEPLLGDHDSSWDTRQMFF.

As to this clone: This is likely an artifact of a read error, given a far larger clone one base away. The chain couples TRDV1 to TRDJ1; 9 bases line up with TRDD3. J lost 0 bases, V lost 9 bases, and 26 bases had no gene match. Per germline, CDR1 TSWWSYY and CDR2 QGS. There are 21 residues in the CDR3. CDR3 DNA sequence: TGTGCTCTCCACACGTTTATTCCTCCCTCTGGGGGATGCCAAGACACCGATAAACTCATCTTT. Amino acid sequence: CALHTFIPPSGGCQDTDKLIF.

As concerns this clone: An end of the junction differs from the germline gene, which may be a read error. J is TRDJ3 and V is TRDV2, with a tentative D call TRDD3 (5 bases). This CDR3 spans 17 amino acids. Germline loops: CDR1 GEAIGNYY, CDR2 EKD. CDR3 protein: CACDTLSGSWDTRQMFF. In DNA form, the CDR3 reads TGTGCCTGTGACACCCTTTCGGGCTCCTGGGATACCCGACAGATGTTTTTC.

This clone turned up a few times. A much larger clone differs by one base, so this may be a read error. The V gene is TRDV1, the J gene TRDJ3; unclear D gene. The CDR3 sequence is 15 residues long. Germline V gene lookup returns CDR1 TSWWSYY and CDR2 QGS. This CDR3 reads CALGETSRDTRQMFF. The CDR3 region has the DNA TGTGCTCTTGGGGAAACCTCCCGGGACACCCGACAGATGTTTTTC.

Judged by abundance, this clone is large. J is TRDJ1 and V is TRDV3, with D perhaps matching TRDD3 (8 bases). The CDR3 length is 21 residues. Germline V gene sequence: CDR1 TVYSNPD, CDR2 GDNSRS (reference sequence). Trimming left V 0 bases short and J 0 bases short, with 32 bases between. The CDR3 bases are TGTGCCTTTAGCTTGAGTTCCTACTCACTGGGGGGGGACCCGTACACCGATAAACTCATCTTT. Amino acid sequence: CAFSLSSYSLGGDPYTDKLIF. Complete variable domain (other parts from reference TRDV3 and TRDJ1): CDKVTQSSPDQTVASGSEVVLLCTYDTVYSNPDLFWYRIRPDYSFQFVFYGDNSRSEGADFTQGRFSVKHILTQKAFHLVISPVRTEDSATYYCAFSLSSYSLGGDPYTDKLIFGKGTRVTVEP.

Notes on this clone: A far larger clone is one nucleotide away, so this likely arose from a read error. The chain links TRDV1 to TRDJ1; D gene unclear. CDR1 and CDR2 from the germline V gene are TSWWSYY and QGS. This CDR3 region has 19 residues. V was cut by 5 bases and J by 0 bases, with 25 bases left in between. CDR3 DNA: TGTGCTCTTGGGAACTCCGATTTCCAAGGGACTACGTACACCGATAAACTCATCTTT. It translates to CALGNSDFQGTTYTDKLIF.

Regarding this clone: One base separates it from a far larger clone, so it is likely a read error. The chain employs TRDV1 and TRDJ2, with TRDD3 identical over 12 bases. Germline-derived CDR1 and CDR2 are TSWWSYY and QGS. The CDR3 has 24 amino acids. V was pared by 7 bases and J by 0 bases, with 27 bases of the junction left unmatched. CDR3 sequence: CALANSAFSERRAGGYALTAQLFF. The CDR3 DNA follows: TGTGCTCTTGCGAACTCGGCCTTCTCCGAAAGGAGGGCTGGGGGATACGCTTTGACAGCACAACTCTTCTTT.

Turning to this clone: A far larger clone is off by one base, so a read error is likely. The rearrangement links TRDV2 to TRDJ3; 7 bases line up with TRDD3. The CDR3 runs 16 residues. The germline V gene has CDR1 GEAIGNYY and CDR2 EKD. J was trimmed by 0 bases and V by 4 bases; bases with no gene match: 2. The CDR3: CACEWGSSWDTRQMFF. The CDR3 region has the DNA TGTGCCTGTGAATGGGGGAGCTCCTGGGACACCCGACAGATGTTTTTC.

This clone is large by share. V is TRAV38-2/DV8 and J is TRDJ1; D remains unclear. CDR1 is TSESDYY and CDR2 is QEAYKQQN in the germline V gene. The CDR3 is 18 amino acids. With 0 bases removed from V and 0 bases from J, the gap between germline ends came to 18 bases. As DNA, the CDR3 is TGTGCTTATAGGAGCGCGATAATATGGGCGCGTTACACCGATAAACTCATCTTT. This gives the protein CAYRSAIIWARYTDKLIF.

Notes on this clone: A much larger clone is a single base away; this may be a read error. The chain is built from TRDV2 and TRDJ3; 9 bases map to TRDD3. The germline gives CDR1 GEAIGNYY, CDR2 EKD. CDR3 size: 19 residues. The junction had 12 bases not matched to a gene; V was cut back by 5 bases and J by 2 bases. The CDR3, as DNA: TGTGCCTGTGCCTCTGGTTTGGGGGATATGCCCTGGGACACCCGACAGATGTTTTTC. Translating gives CACASGLGDMPWDTRQMFF.

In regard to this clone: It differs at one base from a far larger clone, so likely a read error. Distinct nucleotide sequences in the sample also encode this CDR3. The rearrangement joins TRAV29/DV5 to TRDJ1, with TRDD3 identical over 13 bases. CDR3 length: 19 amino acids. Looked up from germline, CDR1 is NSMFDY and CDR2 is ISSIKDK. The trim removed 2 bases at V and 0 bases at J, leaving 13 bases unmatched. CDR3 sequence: CAASVPYWGIRPYTDKLIF. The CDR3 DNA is TGTGCAGCAAGTGTTCCATACTGGGGGATACGCCCGTACACCGATAAACTCATCTTT.

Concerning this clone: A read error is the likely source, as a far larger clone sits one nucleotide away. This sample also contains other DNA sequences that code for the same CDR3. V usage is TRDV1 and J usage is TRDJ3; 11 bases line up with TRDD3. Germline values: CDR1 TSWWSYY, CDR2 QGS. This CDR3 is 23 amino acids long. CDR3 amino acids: CALGEPPHWGIRAYSWDTRQMFF. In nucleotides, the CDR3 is TGCGCTCTTGGGGAACCACCTCACTGGGGGATAAGGGCATACTCCTGGGACACCCGACAGATGTTTTTC.

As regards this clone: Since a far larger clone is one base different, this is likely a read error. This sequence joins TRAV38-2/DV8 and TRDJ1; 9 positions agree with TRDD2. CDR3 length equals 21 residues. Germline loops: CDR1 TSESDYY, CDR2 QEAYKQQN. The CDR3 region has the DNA TGTGCTTATAGGACCTCCTTCCTACGGGTCAACCCAAAAGGGGACGTCGATAAACCCATCTTT. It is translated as CAYRTSFLRVNPKGDVDKPIF.

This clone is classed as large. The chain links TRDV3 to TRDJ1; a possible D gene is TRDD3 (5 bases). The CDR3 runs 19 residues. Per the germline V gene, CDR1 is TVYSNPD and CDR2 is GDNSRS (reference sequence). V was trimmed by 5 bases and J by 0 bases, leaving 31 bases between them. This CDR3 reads CAALAPPLAWGQYTDKLIF. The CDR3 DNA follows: TGTGCCGCATTAGCCCCCCCGTTGGCATGGGGTCAGTACACCGATAAACTCATCTTT.

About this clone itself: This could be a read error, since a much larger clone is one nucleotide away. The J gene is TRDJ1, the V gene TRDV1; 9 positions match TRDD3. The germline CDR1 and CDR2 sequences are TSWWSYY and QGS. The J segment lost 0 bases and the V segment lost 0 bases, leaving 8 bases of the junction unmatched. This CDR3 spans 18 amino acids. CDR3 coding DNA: TGTGCTCTTGGGGAACTTTCTGGGGGATCCGTGTACACCGATAAACTCATCTTT. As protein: CALGELSGGSVYTDKLIF.